This T cell receptor beta chain was identified during a study of blood T cell repertoires in COVID-19. Turning to the study itself: T cells, B-cell-depleted T cells, or PBMCs supplied cDNA or gDNA.

Germline values: CDR1 MNHEY, CDR2 SVGAGI. Trimming removed 2 bases from V and 9 bases from J; junction bases left unmatched: 3. CDR3 length equals 13 residues. Per the original data handling: Researchers report that nucleated cell counts were estimated from reference gene primer amplification. Assay used: immunoSEQ multiplex PCR; TCRdb lists only in-frame clones, some missing. From that table come the V and J calls and clone size; the DNA was used to work out D and trimming. Here the sample spans about 170,000 clones, around 90% being singletons. The origin of this receptor is a man aged 60 to 75 with acute or convalescent COVID-19. Material: peripheral blood. The V call is TRBV6-5, the J call TRBJ1-1; 10 bases map to TRBD1. DNA of the CDR3: TGTGCCAGCAGTTACGACAGGGGGCATCAAGCTTTCTTT. It is translated as CASSYDRGHQAFF.